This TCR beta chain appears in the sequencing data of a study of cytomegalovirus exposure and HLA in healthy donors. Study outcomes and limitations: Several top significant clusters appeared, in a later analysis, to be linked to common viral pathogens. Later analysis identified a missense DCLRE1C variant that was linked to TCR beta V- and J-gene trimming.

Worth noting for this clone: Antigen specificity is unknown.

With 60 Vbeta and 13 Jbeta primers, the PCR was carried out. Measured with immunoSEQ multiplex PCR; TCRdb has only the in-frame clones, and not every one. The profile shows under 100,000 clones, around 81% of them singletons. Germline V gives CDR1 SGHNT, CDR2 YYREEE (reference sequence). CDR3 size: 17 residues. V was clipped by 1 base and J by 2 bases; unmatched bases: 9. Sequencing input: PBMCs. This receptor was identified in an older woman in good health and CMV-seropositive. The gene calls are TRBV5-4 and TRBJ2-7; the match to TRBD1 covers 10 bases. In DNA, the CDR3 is TGTGCCAGCAGCTTGCCGACCGGGACAGGGGCCGCCTACGAGCAGTACTTC. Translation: CASSLPTGTGAAYEQYF.